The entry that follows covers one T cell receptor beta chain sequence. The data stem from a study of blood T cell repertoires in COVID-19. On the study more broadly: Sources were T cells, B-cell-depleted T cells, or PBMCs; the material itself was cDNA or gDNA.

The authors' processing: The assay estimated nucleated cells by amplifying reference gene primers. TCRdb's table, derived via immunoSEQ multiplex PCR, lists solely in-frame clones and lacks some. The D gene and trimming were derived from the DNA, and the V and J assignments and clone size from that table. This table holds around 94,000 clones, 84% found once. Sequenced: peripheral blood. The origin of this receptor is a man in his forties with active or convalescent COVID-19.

In DNA form, the CDR3 reads TGCGCCAGCCAAGGGAGCGGGGACCACGAGCAGTACTTC. Translated: CASQGSGDHEQYF. The chain carries TRBV5-1 and TRBJ2-7, with 7 bases matching TRBD2. CDR1 and CDR2 (germline): SGHRS, YFSETQ. The CDR3 sequence is 13 residues long. The V and J ends lost 7 bases and 5 bases, in that order; junction bases with no gene match: 9.